The 32 T cell receptor beta chains below all came from one sample that was sequenced in a study of cytotoxic CD8 clonotypes in ibrutinib-treated CLL. The protocol was immunoSEQ multiplex PCR, while the TCRdb copy is restricted to in-frame clones and leaves out a portion. The data hold some 160,000 clones, with roughly 77% observed a single time. Sequencing used PBMCs, obtained after 12 months of ibrutinib treatment. The receptors come from a human donor with chronic lymphocytic leukemia.

The genes are TRBV7-2 and TRBJ2-3, with no clear D. The CDR3 spans 13 residues. V was trimmed by 1 base and J by 4 bases, leaving 6 bases between them. The V gene's germline CDR1 is SGHTA and CDR2 FQGNSA. The chain's CDR3 is CASSLVRADTQYF. In nucleotides, the CDR3 is TGTGCCAGCAGCTTAGTCCGGGCAGATACGCAGTATTTT.

This sequence joins TRBV5-4 and TRBJ2-3, with D hard to call. This CDR3 is 16 amino acids long. V was pared by 4 bases and J by 2 bases, with 17 bases between. From germline, CDR1 is SGHNT and CDR2 YYREEE (reference sequence). CDR3 DNA sequence: TGTGCCAGCAGCCCCGAGCTAGGCACCACCACAGATACGCAGTATTTT. Amino acid sequence: CASSPELGTTTDTQYF.

V is TRBV11-2 and J is TRBJ2-3; unclear D gene. Germline loops: CDR1 SGHAT, CDR2 FQNNGV. With 0 bases removed from V and 6 bases from J, the gap between germline ends came to 4 bases. The CDR3 covers 12 residues. CDR3 amino acids: CASSLEVDTQYF. The CDR3 bases are TGTGCCAGCAGCTTAGAAGTGGATACGCAGTATTTT.

The genes are TRBV5-5 and TRBJ1-1, with TRBD1 matching over 11 bases. V trimming: 4 bases; J trimming: 1 base; junction bases outside the gene matches: 6. This CDR3 is built from 16 residues. The germline V gene has CDR1 SGHKS and CDR2 YYEKEE (reference sequence). CDR3 coding DNA: TGTGCCAGCAGCCCTGGACAGGGGGCTTGGAACACTGAAGCTTTCTTT. It specifies CASSPGQGAWNTEAFF. The full variable domain, its missing parts supplied by reference TRBV5-5 and TRBJ1-1, is DAGVTQSPTHLIKTRGQQVTLRCSPISGHKSVSWYQQVLGQGPQFIFQYYEKEERGRGNFPDRFSARQFPNYSSELNVNALLLGDSALYLCASSPGQGAWNTEAFFGQGTRLTVV.

The V call is TRBV27, the J call TRBJ2-2; the match to TRBD2 covers 7 bases. The CDR3 consists of 11 residues. CDR1 is MNHEY, CDR2 SMNVEV, per germline (reference sequence). Trimming took 7 bases from V and 7 from J; bases not matched to a gene: 0. This CDR3 is CASKRDGELFF. The CDR3 nucleotides are TGTGCCAGCAAGCGGGACGGGGAGCTGTTTTTT.

The chain joins TRBV7-2 to TRBJ1-6; D is possibly TRBD1 (5 bases). CDR1 SGHTA and CDR2 FQGNSA come from the germline V gene. The CDR3 sequence is 17 residues long. V dropped 6 bases and J dropped 0 bases, with 15 bases sitting between them. DNA of the CDR3: TGTGCCAGCAGTCCCGGGGGACTGAGCTCCTATAATTCACCCCTCCACTTT. This encodes CASSPGGLSSYNSPLHF.

The chain links TRBV7-2 to TRBJ1-6, with D uncertain. CDR1 is SGHTA, CDR2 FQGNSA, per germline. The CDR3 contains 12 residues. With 1 base removed from V and 7 bases from J, the gap between germline ends came to 2 bases. CDR3 amino acids: CASSLDNSPLHF. The CDR3 DNA reads TGTGCCAGCAGCTTAGACAATTCACCCCTCCACTTT. The variable domain in full, completed from reference TRBV7-2 and TRBJ1-6, reads GAGVSQSPSNKVTEKGKDVELRCDPISGHTALYWYRQSLGQGLEFLIYFQGNSAPDKSGLPSDRFSAERTGGSVSTLTIQRTQQEDSAVYLCASSLDNSPLHFGNGTRLTVT.

The rearrangement links TRBV19 to TRBJ2-3, with 7 nucleotides matching TRBD1. J gave up 3 bases and V 3 bases, and 6 bases lay outside the gene matches. Germline lookup yields CDR1 LNHDA and CDR2 SQIVND (reference sequence). The CDR3 has 15 amino acids. Here the CDR3 DNA reads TGTGCCAGTAGTATCGGACAGGCCCGAACAGATACGCAGTATTTT. Translating it yields CASSIGQARTDTQYF.

This clone was seen only once. The junction departs from germline at one end; a sequencing error may be responsible. The chain is built from TRBV28 and TRBJ2-7; D is perhaps TRBD2 (6 bases). Per the germline V gene, CDR1 is MDHEN and CDR2 is SYDVKM. This CDR3 region has 15 residues. The CDR3 sequence is CASGLGGFKSLGQYF. The CDR3 nucleotides read TGTGCCAGCGGTTTGGGGGGTTTCAAGAGCCTGGGGCAGTACTTC. Drawing the rest from reference TRBV28 and TRBJ2-7, the complete variable domain is DVKVTQSSRYLVKRTGEKVFLECVQDMDHENMFWYRQDPGLGLRLIYFSYDVKMKEKGDIPEGYSVSREKKERFSLILESASTNQTSMYLCASGLGGFKSLGQYFGPGTRLTVT.

J is TRBJ2-1 and V is TRBV18, with 11 positions matching TRBD1. This CDR3 region has 15 residues. The J segment lost 2 bases and the V segment lost 3 bases, leaving 0 bases of the junction unmatched. Germline lookup yields CDR1 KGHSH and CDR2 LQKENI. The CDR3 sequence: CASSPGQGAYNEQFF. In DNA form, the CDR3 reads TGTGCCAGCTCACCGGGACAGGGGGCCTACAATGAGCAGTTCTTC.

The chain carries TRBV5-1 and TRBJ2-1; 11 nucleotides line up with TRBD2. CDR1 is SGHRS and CDR2 is YFSETQ in the germline V gene. The CDR3 has 15 amino acids. The junction had 3 bases not matched to a gene; V was cut back by 0 bases and J by 7 bases. The CDR3 protein is CASSLVAGGRNEQFF. The CDR3 nucleotides are TGCGCCAGCAGCTTGGTAGCGGGGGGGCGGAATGAGCAGTTCTTC.

This clone was detected only once. V gene TRBV7-2 combines with J gene TRBJ1-1; D not certain. The germline V gene encodes CDR1 SGHTA and CDR2 FQGNSA. This CDR3 has 13 residues. V was clipped by 1 base and J by 9 bases, with 12 bases between them. The CDR3 loop reads CASSLGNSGKAFF. As DNA, the CDR3 is TGTGCCAGCAGCTTAGGTAATTCGGGTAAAGCTTTCTTT.

The V and J genes are TRBV5-1 and TRBJ2-1, with 12 bases matching TRBD2. This CDR3 is 21 amino acids long. CDR1 and CDR2 from the germline V gene are SGHRS and YFSETQ. The trim removed 4 bases at V and 9 bases at J, leaving 26 bases unmatched. Here the CDR3 reads CASSPGGYSGSSGRVDAEQFF. CDR3 DNA: TGCGCCAGCAGCCCAGGGGGATATAGTGGGTCTAGCGGGAGGGTGGATGCTGAGCAGTTCTTC.

This chain joins TRBV5-4 and TRBJ1-2; 12 bases are shared with TRBD1. V shed 4 bases, J shed 8 bases, and the junction held 6 bases outside the gene matches. This CDR3 has 14 amino acids. Germline V gene data show CDR1 as SGHNT and CDR2 as YYREEE (reference sequence). CDR3 protein: CASSGTGGSGGYTF. CDR3 bases: TGTGCCAGCAGCGGGACAGGGGGCTCGGGAGGCTACACCTTC.

V is TRBV12-1 and J is TRBJ2-3; TRBD2 is the table's D call, not checked against the DNA. TRBV12-1 is a listed pseudogene. The CDR3 is 14 amino acids. The CDR3 loop reads CASSFGTSADTQYF. CDR3 nucleotide sequence: TGTGCCAGCAGCTTTGGGACTAGCGCTGATACGCAGTATTTT.

The chain uses TRBV7-2 and TRBJ2-7; D uncertain. Germline V gives CDR1 SGHTA, CDR2 FQGNSA. V shed 0 bases and J shed 6 bases, with 6 bases lying between them. The CDR3 loop spans 12 amino acids. For the CDR3, the DNA is TGTGCCAGCAGCTTAGCCCCCAGCGAGCAGTACTTC. Translated: CASSLAPSEQYF.

This sequence joins TRBV10-3 and TRBJ1-3; maybe TRBD1 (5 bases). Germline V lookup: CDR1 ENHRY, CDR2 SYGVKD. There are 13 residues in the CDR3. V shed 6 bases and J shed 15 bases, with 21 bases lying between them. The CDR3 region is CAIRDAGTEVPYF. CDR3 DNA sequence: TGTGCCATCAGGGATGCCGGGACCGAAGTTCCATATTTT.

About this clone itself: This likely traces to a read error, being one base from a far larger clone. The rearrangement joins TRBV7-9 to TRBJ2-7; tentative D call: TRBD1 (5 bases). This CDR3 comprises 15 residues. The V gene's germline CDR1 is SEHNR and CDR2 FQNEAQ (reference sequence). The V end lost 5 bases, the J end lost 0 bases, and 14 bases lay between the germline ends. CDR3 sequence: CASSQDGHLSYEQYF. The CDR3 DNA follows: TGTGCCAGCAGCCAAGACGGACACCTCTCCTACGAGCAGTACTTC.

The rearrangement joins TRBV7-9 to TRBJ2-7; 9 nucleotides align to TRBD1. The CDR3 is made up of 16 amino acids. Germline V gives CDR1 SEHNR, CDR2 FQNEAQ (reference sequence). V lost 1 base and J lost 0; bases outside the gene matches: 4. This CDR3 is CASSLVGTGISYEQYF. DNA for the CDR3: TGTGCCAGCAGCTTAGTCGGGACAGGGATCTCCTACGAGCAGTACTTC.

The chain couples TRBV19 to TRBJ1-3; unclear D gene. Germline V gene lookup returns CDR1 LNHDA and CDR2 SQIVND (reference sequence). The CDR3 extends over 14 amino acids. Trimming took 5 bases from V and 0 from J, leaving 8 bases between them. CDR3 in amino acids: CASSDGSSGNTIYF. In DNA form, the CDR3 reads TGTGCCAGTAGTGACGGAAGCTCTGGAAACACCATATATTTT.

The rearrangement joins TRBV7-2 to TRBJ2-3; TRBD2 matches 10 bases. With V trimmed by 0 bases and J by 4 bases, 4 bases remained unmatched. This CDR3 contains 16 residues. The germline CDR1 and CDR2 sequences are SGHTA and FQGNSA. CDR3 residues: CASSLAAGGPADTQYF. The CDR3 DNA reads TGTGCCAGCAGCTTAGCAGCGGGGGGGCCTGCAGATACGCAGTATTTT.

This clone was found once. The chain is built from TRBV9 and TRBJ2-3, with 11 nucleotides matching TRBD2. Germline trimming cut 1 base from V and 3 bases from J; bases unmatched to any gene: 4. The CDR3 spans 16 residues. Germline-derived CDR1 and CDR2 are SGDLS and YYNGEE. The DNA for the CDR3 is TGTGCCAGCAGCGTACCGGGGACTAGCGGTACAGATACGCAGTATTTT. Translated: CASSVPGTSGTDTQYF. The variable domain in full, with the rest retrieved from reference TRBV9 and TRBJ2-3, is DSGVTQTPKHLITATGQRVTLRCSPRSGDLSVYWYQQSLDQGLQFLIQYYNGEERAKGNILERFSAQQFPDLHSELNLSSLELGDSALYFCASSVPGTSGTDTQYFGPGTRLTVL.

V is TRBV7-2 and J is TRBJ2-7; TRBD1 matches at 7 bases. Trimming removed 5 bases from V and 6 bases from J; junction bases left unmatched: 10. The CDR3 length is 14 residues. CDR1 is SGHTA, CDR2 FQGNSA, per germline. CDR3 region: CASSPYRGGIEQYF. The CDR3 bases are TGTGCCAGCAGCCCCTACAGGGGCGGTATCGAGCAGTACTTC.

The rearrangement uses TRBV29-1 and TRBJ2-7, with 7 bases aligning to TRBD1. The CDR3 contains 11 residues. V lost 6 bases, J lost 5 bases, and 4 bases stayed unmatched. Looked up from germline, CDR1 is SQVTM and CDR2 is ANQGSEA. CDR3 residues: CSVRGHHEQYF. DNA of the CDR3: TGCAGCGTGAGGGGGCACCACGAGCAGTACTTC.

The chain recombines TRBV4-3 with TRBJ2-3; D tentatively reads TRBD1 or TRBD2 (6 bases each). V shed 4 bases and J shed 3 bases, with 26 bases lying between them. CDR1 is LGHNA and CDR2 is YSLEER in the germline V gene. This CDR3 spans 19 amino acids. In DNA, the CDR3 is TGCGCCAGCAGCCTCAGGGATTTCCGTGGGGGGCCTGGGACAGATACGCAGTATTTT. It yields the protein CASSLRDFRGGPGTDTQYF.

The rearrangement joins TRBV5-6 to TRBJ1-6; D gene uncertain. The CDR3 is made up of 17 amino acids. Trimming took off 0 bases at V and 0 bases at J, with 10 bases between the two ends. From germline, CDR1 is SGHDT and CDR2 YYEEEE. The CDR3 DNA sequence: TGTGCCAGCAGCTTGGCCGGCGGCAGCTCCTATAATTCACCCCTCCACTTT. Translating gives CASSLAGGSSYNSPLHF.

About this clone: The junction and the germline gene differ at one end; a read error may be behind it. This rearrangement joins TRBV15 to TRBJ1-2; D is possibly TRBD1 (6 bases). CDR1 and CDR2 from the germline V gene are LNHNV and YYDKDF (reference sequence). The CDR3 is 16 amino acids. This chain's CDR3 is CATRRELLRGGYGYTF. CDR3 coding DNA: TGTGCCACCAGAAGAGAACTCCTTAGGGGGGGCTATGGCTACACCTTC.

V gene TRBV6-4 combines with J gene TRBJ2-1, with a possible D match to TRBD1 (6 bases). V was trimmed by 3 bases and J by 9 bases, leaving 15 bases between them. Per the germline V gene, CDR1 is MRHNA and CDR2 is SNTAGT. This CDR3 has 14 amino acids. CDR3 sequence reads: CASSETGLRGEQFF. The CDR3 DNA reads as TGTGCCAGCAGTGAAACAGGGTTAAGGGGTGAGCAGTTCTTC.

This rearrangement joins TRBV6-1 to TRBJ2-5, with a possible D match to TRBD2 (6 bases). V lost 4 bases to trimming and J lost 2 bases, with 14 bases between them. Germline V lookup: CDR1 MNHNS, CDR2 SASEGT. The CDR3 has 15 residues. CDR3 sequence reads: CASSGRGTRQETQYF. CDR3 nucleotide sequence: TGTGCCAGCAGTGGTCGGGGGACCCGACAAGAGACCCAGTACTTC.

The J gene is TRBJ1-4, the V gene TRBV6-1, with 10 nucleotides matching TRBD1. CDR1 is MNHNS, CDR2 SASEGT, per germline. The CDR3 length is 15 residues. The V segment lost 7 bases and the J segment 8 bases; nucleotides outside the gene matches: 10. DNA of the CDR3: TGTGCCAGCACTGACCCGACAGGGGGCCGGGAAAAACTGTTTTTT. This encodes CASTDPTGGREKLFF.

The J gene is TRBJ2-1, the V gene TRBV6-5, with 9 bases lining up with TRBD1. After removal of 6 bases from V and 6 bases from J, the junction contained 6 bases not matched to a gene. The CDR3 covers 14 residues. Germline V lookup: CDR1 MNHEY, CDR2 SVGAGI. The CDR3 protein is CASSRDRAVNEQFF. In DNA, the CDR3 is TGTGCCAGCAGCAGGGACAGGGCGGTCAATGAGCAGTTCTTC.

V usage is TRBV19 and J usage is TRBJ1-2; a possible D gene is TRBD1 (5 bases). Per the germline V gene, CDR1 is LNHDA and CDR2 is SQIVND (reference sequence). V lost 4 bases and J 1 base, leaving 7 bases between the germline ends. The CDR3 spans 13 residues. CDR3 loop: CASSRQGNYGYTF. The CDR3 DNA reads as TGTGCCAGTAGTAGGCAGGGTAACTATGGCTACACCTTC.